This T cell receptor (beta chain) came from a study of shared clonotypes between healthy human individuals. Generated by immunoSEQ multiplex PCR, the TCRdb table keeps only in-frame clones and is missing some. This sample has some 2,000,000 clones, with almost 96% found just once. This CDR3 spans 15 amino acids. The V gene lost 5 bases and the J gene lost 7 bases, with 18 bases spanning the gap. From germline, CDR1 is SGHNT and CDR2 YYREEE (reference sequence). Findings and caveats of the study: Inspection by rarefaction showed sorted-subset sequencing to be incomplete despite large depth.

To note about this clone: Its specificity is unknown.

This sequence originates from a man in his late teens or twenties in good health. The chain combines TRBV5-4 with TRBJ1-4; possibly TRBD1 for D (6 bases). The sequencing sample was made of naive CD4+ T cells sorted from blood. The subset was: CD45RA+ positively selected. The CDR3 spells CASSTKQGEGEKLFF. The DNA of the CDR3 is TGTGCCAGCAGTACAAAACAGGGAGAAGGTGAAAAACTGTTTTTT. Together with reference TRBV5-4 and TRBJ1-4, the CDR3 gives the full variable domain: ETGVTQSPTHLIKTRGQQVTLRCSSQSGHNTVSWYQQALGQGPQFIFQYYREEENGRGNFPPRFSGLQFPNYSSELNVNALELDDSALYLCASSTKQGEGEKLFFGSGTQLSVL.